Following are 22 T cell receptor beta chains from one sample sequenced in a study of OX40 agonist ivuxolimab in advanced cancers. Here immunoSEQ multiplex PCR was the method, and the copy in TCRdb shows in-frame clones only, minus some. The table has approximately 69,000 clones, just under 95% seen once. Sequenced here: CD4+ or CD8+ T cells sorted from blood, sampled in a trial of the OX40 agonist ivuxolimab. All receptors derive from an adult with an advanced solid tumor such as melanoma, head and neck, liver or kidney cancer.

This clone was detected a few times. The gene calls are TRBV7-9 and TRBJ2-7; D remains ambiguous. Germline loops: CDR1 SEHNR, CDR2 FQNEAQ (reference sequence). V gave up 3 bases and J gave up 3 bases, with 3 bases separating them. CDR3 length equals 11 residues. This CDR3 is CASSFYYEQYF. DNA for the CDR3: TGTGCCAGCAGCTTTTACTACGAGCAGTACTTC.

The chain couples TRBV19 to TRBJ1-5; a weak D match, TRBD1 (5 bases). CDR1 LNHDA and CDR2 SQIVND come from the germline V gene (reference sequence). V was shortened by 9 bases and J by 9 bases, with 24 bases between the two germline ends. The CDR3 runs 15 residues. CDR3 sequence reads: CARNNLGDFRGPQHF. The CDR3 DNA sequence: TGTGCCAGGAATAATCTAGGGGACTTTCGGGGGCCCCAGCATTTT.

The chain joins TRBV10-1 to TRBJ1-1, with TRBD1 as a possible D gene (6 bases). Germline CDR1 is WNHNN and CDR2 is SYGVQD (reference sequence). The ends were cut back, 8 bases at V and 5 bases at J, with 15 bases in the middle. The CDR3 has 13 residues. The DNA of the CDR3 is TGCGCCAGCGTAGCGGAGAGGGGGACTGAAGCTTTCTTT. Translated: CASVAERGTEAFF.

The CDR3 DNA reads as TGTGCAAGTCGCTCCGTGGGGGACCACACTGAAGCTTTCTTT. Protein: CASRSVGDHTEAFF. V is TRBV12-2 and J is TRBJ1-1. TRBV12-2 is labeled a pseudogene. This CDR3 region has 14 residues.

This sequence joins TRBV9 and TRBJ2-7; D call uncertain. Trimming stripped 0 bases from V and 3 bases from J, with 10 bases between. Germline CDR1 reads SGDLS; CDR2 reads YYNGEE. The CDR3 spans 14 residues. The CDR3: CASSVAPGFYEQYF. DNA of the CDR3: TGTGCCAGCAGCGTAGCCCCAGGTTTCTACGAGCAGTACTTC.

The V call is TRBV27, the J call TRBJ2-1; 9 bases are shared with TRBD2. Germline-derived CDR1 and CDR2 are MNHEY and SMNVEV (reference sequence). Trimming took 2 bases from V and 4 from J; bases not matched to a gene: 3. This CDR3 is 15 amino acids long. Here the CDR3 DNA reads TGTGCCAGCAGTTTAGGGCGGGGGGGATACAATGAGCAGTTCTTC. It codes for CASSLGRGGYNEQFF.

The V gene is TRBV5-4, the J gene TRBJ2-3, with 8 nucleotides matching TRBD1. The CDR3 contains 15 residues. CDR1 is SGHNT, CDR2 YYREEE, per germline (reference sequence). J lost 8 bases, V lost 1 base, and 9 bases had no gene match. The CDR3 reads CASSLPGQVEATQYF. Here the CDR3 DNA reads TGTGCCAGCAGCTTGCCGGGACAGGTCGAAGCTACGCAGTATTTT.

CDR3: CASSLGTGHTDTQYF. CDR3 nucleotides: TGTGCCAGCAGCTTAGGGACAGGGCACACAGATACGCAGTATTTT. This chain joins TRBV7-3 and TRBJ2-3, with TRBD1 matching 9 bases. The CDR3 is 15 amino acids. V was pared by 2 bases and J by 2 bases, with 2 bases of the junction left unmatched. The germline gives CDR1 SGHTA, CDR2 FQGTGA.

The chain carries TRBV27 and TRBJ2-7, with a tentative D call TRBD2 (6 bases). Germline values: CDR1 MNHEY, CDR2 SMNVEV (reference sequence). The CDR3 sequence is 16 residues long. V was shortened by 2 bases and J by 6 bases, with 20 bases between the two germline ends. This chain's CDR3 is CASSLITGTPFSEQYF. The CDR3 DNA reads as TGTGCCAGCAGTTTAATCACCGGGACTCCTTTTAGCGAGCAGTACTTC.

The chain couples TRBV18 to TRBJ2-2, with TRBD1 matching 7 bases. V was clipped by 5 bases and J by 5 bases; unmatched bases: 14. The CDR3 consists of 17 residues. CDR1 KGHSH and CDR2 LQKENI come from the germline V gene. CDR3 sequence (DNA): TGTGCCAGCTCAATCCCGGCCCGGCAGGGGGAAACCGGGGAGCTGTTTTTT. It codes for CASSIPARQGETGELFF. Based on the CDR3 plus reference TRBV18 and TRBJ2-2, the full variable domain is NAGVMQNPRHLVRRRGQEARLRCSPMKGHSHVYWYRQLPEEGLKFMVYLQKENIIDESGMPKERFSAEFPKEGPSILRIQQVVRGDSAAYFCASSIPARQGETGELFFGEGSRLTVL.

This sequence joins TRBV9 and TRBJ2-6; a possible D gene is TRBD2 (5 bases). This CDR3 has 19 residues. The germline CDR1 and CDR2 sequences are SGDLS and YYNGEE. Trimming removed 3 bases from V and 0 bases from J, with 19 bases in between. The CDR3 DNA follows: TGTGCCAGCAGCGCGGGGTCAGCCTCAGACGGCTCTGGGGCCAACGTCCTGACTTTC. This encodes CASSAGSASDGSGANVLTF.

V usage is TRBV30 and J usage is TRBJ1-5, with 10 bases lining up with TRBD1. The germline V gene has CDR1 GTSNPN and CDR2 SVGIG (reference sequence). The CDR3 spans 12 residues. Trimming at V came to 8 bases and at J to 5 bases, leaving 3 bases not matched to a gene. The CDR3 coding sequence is TGTGCCCGGGGGACAGGGGATCAGCCCCAGCATTTT. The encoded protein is CARGTGDQPQHF.

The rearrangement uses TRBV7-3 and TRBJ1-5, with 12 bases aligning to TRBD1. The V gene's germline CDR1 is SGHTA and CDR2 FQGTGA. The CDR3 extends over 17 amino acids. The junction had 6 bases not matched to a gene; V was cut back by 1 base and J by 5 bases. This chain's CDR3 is CASSLNGTGGRYQPQHF. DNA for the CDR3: TGTGCCAGCAGCTTAAATGGGACAGGGGGCAGGTATCAGCCCCAGCATTTT.

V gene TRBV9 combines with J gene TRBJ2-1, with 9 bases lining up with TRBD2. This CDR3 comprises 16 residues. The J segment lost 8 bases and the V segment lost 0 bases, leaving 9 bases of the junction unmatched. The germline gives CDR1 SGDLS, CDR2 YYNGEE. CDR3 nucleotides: TGTGCCAGCAGCGTAGATTTTGCGGGAGGGTGGTATGAGCAGTTCTTC. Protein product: CASSVDFAGGWYEQFF.

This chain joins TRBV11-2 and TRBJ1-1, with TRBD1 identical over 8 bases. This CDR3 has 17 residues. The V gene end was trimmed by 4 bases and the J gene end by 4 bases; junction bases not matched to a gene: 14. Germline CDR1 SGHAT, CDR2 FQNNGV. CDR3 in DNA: TGTGCCAGCAGCTCTTGGGGCCTAACAGGGGGGCCCACTGAAGCTTTCTTT. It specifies CASSSWGLTGGPTEAFF.

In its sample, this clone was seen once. CDR3 nucleotides: TGCAGCGTTGATCCGCAGGGCTATGGCTACACCTTC. Protein: CSVDPQGYGYTF. The chain uses TRBV29-1 and TRBJ1-2, with a tentative D call TRBD1 (5 bases). The V gene lost 3 bases and the J gene lost 4 bases, with 9 bases spanning the gap. The CDR3 runs 12 residues. Germline CDR1 is SQVTM and CDR2 is ANQGSEA.

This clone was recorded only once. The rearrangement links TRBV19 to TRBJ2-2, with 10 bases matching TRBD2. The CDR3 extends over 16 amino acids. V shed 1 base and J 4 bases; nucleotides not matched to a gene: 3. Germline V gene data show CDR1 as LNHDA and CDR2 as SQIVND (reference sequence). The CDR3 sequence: CASSIVAGGFTGELFF. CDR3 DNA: TGTGCCAGTAGTATAGTAGCGGGGGGTTTCACCGGGGAGCTGTTTTTT.

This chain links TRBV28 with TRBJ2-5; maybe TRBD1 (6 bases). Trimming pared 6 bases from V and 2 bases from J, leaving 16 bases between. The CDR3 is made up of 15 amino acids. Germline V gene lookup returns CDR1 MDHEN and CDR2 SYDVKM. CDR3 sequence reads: CASRDEDSLQETQYF. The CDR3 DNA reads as TGTGCCAGCAGAGACGAGGACAGCCTTCAAGAGACCCAGTACTTC. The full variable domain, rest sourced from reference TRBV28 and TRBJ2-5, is DVKVTQSSRYLVKRTGEKVFLECVQDMDHENMFWYRQDPGLGLRLIYFSYDVKMKEKGDIPEGYSVSREKKERFSLILESASTNQTSMYLCASRDEDSLQETQYFGPGTRLLVL.

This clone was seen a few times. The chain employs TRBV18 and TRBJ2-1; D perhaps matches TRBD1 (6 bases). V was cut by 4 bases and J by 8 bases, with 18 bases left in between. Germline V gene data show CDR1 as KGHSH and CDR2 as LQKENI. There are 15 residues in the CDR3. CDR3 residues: CASSRATSQGDEQFF. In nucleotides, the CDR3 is TGTGCCAGCTCACGGGCTACCTCACAGGGCGATGAGCAGTTCTTC.

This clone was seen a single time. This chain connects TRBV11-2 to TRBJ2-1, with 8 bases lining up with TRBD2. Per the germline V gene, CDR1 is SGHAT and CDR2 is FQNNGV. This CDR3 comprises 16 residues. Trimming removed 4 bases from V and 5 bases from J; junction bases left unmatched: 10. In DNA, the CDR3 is TGTGCCAGCAGCTCGCAAGCGGGAGTTCGAAACAATGAGCAGTTCTTC. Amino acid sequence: CASSSQAGVRNNEQFF.

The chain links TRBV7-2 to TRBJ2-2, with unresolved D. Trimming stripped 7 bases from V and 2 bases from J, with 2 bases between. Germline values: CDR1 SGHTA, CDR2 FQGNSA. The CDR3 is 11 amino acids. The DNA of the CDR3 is TGTGCCAGCACCAACACCGGGGAGCTGTTTTTT. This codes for CASTNTGELFF.

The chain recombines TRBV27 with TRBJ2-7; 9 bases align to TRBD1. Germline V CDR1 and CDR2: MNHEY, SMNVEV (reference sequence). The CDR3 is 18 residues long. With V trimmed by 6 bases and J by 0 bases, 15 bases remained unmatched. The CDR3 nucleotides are TGTGCCAGCAGAATAGCCGGGACAGGGTCGTGGAGCTCCTACGAGCAGTACTTC. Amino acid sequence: CASRIAGTGSWSSYEQYF.